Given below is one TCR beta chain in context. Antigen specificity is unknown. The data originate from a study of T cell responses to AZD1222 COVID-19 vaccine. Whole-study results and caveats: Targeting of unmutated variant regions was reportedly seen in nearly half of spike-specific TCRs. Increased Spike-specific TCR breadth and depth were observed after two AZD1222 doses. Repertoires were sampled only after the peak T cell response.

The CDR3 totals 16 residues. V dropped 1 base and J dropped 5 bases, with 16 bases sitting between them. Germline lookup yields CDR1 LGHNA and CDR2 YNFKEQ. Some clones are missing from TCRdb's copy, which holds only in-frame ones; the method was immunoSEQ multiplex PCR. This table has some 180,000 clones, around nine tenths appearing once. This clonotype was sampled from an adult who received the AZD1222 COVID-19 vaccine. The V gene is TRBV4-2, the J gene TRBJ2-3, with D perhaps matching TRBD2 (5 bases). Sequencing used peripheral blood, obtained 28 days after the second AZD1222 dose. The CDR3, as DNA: TGTGCCAGCAGCCAAGCCAGCGGAGGAGGAGTAGATACGCAGTATTTT. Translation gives CASSQASGGGVDTQYF.